The next 8 T cell receptor beta chains were all read from a single sample in a study of T cell clonotyping in hematopoietic cell transplantation. TCRdb keeps only in-frame clones here, not all; method: immunoSEQ multiplex PCR. The sample lists some 7,400 clones; 85% to 90% were seen once. Sequenced here: PBMCs, sampled 100 days after allogeneic stem cell transplant. The receptors derive from a male patient between 50 and 60 years old who had an allogeneic stem cell transplant from a related donor, so the T cells may come from the graft donor. Some clones in this sample may be carry-over from other donors' samples.

This clone has just a few counts. The chain links TRBV2 to TRBJ1-2; D might be TRBD1 (5 bases). CDR3 size: 13 residues. Germline CDR1 and CDR2: SNHLY and FYNNEI. The germline V and J ends were trimmed by 11 bases and 0 bases, with 13 bases remaining between them. The chain's CDR3 is CALTRGPNYGYTF. The CDR3 DNA reads as TGTGCCTTAACACGGGGCCCTAACTATGGCTACACCTTC.

The chain has TRBV2 and TRBJ1-5, with D tentatively TRBD1 (5 bases). In germline, CDR1 is SNHLY, CDR2 FYNNEI. Trimming shortened V by 10 bases and J by 6 bases, and 16 bases separated the two germline ends. This CDR3 region has 13 residues. CDR3 bases: TGTGCCACCACGCCCCAGGGAGGTCAGCCCCAGCATTTT. Translation: CATTPQGGQPQHF.

V and J are TRBV19 and TRBJ1-2; D is ambiguous. The V end was cut by 6 bases, the J end by 0 bases, with 11 bases between. Looked up from germline, CDR1 is LNHDA and CDR2 is SQIVND (reference sequence). The CDR3 contains 14 residues. In DNA, the CDR3 is TGTGCCAGTAGATTGGGCAGCGCTAACTATGGCTACACCTTC. Protein: CASRLGSANYGYTF.

The chain couples TRBV30 to TRBJ1-1; the D is unclear. This CDR3 contains 13 residues. Per the germline V gene, CDR1 is GTSNPN and CDR2 is SVGIG (reference sequence). The ends were cut back, 3 bases at V and 0 bases at J, with 8 bases in the middle. CDR3 region: CAWSSGVNTEAFF. For the CDR3, the DNA is TGTGCCTGGAGCTCTGGGGTGAACACTGAAGCTTTCTTT.

This chain links TRBV6-5 with TRBJ1-6; D gene uncertain. CDR3 length: 14 residues. Germline V gene lookup returns CDR1 MNHEY and CDR2 SVGAGI. V was pared by 2 bases and J by 0 bases, with 2 bases between. The CDR3 sequence is CASSYNSYNSPLHF. The CDR3 DNA reads as TGTGCCAGCAGTTACAACTCCTATAATTCACCCCTCCACTTT.

Only one count was recorded for this clone. The chain couples TRBV4-3 to TRBJ1-6; possibly TRBD1 for D (5 bases). The V gene lost 4 bases and the J gene lost 7 bases, with 20 bases spanning the gap. This CDR3 is 17 amino acids long. From germline, CDR1 is LGHNA and CDR2 YSLEER. CDR3 amino acids: CASSRRDGGVGNSPLHF. CDR3 sequence (DNA): TGCGCCAGCAGCCGAAGGGACGGTGGGGTGGGGAATTCACCCCTCCACTTT.

This clone turned up a few times. J is TRBJ1-2 and V is TRBV29-1; no clear D gene. The CDR3 spans 13 residues. With 0 bases removed from V and 6 bases from J, the gap between germline ends came to 11 bases. The germline V gene has CDR1 SQVTM and CDR2 ANQGSEA. CDR3 region: CSVEEWAVNGYTF. Here the CDR3 DNA reads TGCAGCGTTGAAGAGTGGGCGGTGAATGGCTACACCTTC.

The rearrangement uses TRBV30 and TRBJ2-7, with D perhaps matching TRBD1 (5 bases). V lost 3 bases and J 5 bases, leaving 14 bases between the germline ends. The length of the CDR3 is 13 residues. The germline V gene encodes CDR1 GTSNPN and CDR2 SVGIG (reference sequence). This chain's CDR3 is CAWRGRATHEQYF. The CDR3 bases are TGTGCCTGGAGGGGCAGGGCGACCCACGAGCAGTACTTC.